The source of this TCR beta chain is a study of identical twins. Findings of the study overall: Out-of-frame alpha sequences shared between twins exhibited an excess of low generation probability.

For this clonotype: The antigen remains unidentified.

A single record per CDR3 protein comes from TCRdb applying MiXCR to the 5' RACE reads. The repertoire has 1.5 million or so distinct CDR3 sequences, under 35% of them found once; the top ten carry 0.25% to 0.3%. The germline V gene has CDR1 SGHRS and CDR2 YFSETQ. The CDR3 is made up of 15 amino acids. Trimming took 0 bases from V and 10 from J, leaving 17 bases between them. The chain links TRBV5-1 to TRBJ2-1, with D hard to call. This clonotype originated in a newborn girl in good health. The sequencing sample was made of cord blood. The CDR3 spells CASSLAGGSTYEQFF. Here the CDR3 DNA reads TGCGCCAGCAGCTTGGCCGGTGGCAGTACCTACGAGCAGTTCTTC.